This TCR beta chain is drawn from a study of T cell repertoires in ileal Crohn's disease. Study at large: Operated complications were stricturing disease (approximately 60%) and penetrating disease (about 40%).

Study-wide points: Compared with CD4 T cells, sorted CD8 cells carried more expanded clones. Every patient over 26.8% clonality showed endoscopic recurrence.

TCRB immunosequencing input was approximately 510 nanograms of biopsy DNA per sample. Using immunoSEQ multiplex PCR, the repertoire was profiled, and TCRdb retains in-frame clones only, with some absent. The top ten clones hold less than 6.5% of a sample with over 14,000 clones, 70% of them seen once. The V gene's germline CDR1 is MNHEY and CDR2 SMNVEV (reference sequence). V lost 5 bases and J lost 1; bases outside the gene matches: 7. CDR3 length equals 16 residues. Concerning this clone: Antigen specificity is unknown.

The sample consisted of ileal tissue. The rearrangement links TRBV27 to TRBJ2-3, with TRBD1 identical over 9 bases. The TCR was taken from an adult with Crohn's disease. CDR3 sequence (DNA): TGTGCCAGCAGTCCAGGGACAGGGTCGGGCACAGATACGCAGTATTTT. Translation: CASSPGTGSGTDTQYF.